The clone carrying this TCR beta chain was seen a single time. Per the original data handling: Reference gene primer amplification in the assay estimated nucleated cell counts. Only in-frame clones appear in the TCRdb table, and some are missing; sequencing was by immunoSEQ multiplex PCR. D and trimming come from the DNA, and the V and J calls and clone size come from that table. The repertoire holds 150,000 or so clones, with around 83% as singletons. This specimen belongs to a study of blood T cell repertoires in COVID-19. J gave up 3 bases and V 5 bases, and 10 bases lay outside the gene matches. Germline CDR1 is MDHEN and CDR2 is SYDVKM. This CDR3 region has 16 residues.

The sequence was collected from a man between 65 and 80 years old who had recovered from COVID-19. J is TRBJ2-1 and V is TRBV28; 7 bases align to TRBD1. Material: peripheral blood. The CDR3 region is CASSLPTGKFYNEQFF. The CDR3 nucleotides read TGTGCCAGCAGTCTGCCGACAGGGAAGTTCTACAATGAGCAGTTCTTC.